What follows are 17 T cell receptor beta chains derived from one specimen sequenced in a study of T cell responses to AZD1222 COVID-19 vaccine. This table comes from immunoSEQ multiplex PCR, and its TCRdb copy is limited to in-frame clones, with some not included. Of 35,000 to 50,000 clones listed, over 75% were seen once; the top ten hold less than 25%. Sequencing was performed on peripheral blood, taken 28 days after the second dose of the MenACWY control vaccine. All receptors derive from an adult who received the MenACWY meningococcal vaccine as a control.

The genes are TRBV13 and TRBJ2-3; the D call may be TRBD1 or TRBD2 (6 bases each). Trimming left V 4 bases short and J 1 base short, with 15 bases between. The CDR3 loop spans 16 amino acids. Per germline, CDR1 PRHDT and CDR2 FYEKMQ (reference sequence). CDR3 DNA: TGTGCCAGCAGCTCGGGGGCGGAGGAGGGCACAGATACGCAGTATTTT. As protein: CASSSGAEEGTDTQYF.

CDR3 protein: CASSPPTGAPYEQYF. The CDR3 DNA follows: TGTGCCAGCAGCCCTCCTACAGGGGCCCCCTACGAGCAGTACTTC. V is TRBV7-9 and J is TRBJ2-7; TRBD1 aligns across 7 bases. CDR1 SEHNR and CDR2 FQNEAQ come from the germline V gene (reference sequence). V was pared by 5 bases and J by 2 bases, with 9 bases of the junction left unmatched. This CDR3 region has 15 residues.

V usage is TRBV19 and J usage is TRBJ1-2, with D unclear. V lost 11 bases, J lost 3 bases, and 13 bases lay in between. This CDR3 is 12 amino acids long. Germline V gene lookup returns CDR1 LNHDA and CDR2 SQIVND (reference sequence). CDR3 DNA: TGTGCCGCCGTCGGCGGGGACTATGGCTACACCTTC. Protein product: CAAVGGDYGYTF.

This rearrangement joins TRBV30 to TRBJ2-1, with 9 positions matching TRBD2. The length of the CDR3 is 17 residues. The germline gives CDR1 GTSNPN, CDR2 SVGIG (reference sequence). V shed 1 base, J shed 7 bases, and the junction held 14 bases outside the gene matches. The CDR3 here is CAWSEKTSGLPRNEQFF. CDR3 nucleotides: TGTGCCTGGAGTGAAAAGACTAGCGGACTCCCTAGGAATGAGCAGTTCTTC.

This clone was seen a handful of times. The chain uses TRBV5-1 and TRBJ1-2; D is uncertain. Germline values: CDR1 SGHRS, CDR2 YFSETQ. Trimming stripped 3 bases from V and 3 bases from J, with 15 bases between. The CDR3 is 15 residues long. CDR3 sequence (DNA): TGCGCCAGCAGCTCTAGGTCCCCCGGGGACTATGGCTACACCTTC. Translated, it gives CASSSRSPGDYGYTF.

The gene calls are TRBV6-6 and TRBJ1-1; D uncertain. V shed 3 bases and J shed 0 bases, with 5 bases lying between them. CDR1 is MNHNY and CDR2 is SVGAGI in the germline V gene (reference sequence). The CDR3 extends over 13 amino acids. The CDR3 protein is CASSYSLNTEAFF. In DNA form, the CDR3 reads TGTGCCAGCAGTTATTCGTTGAACACTGAAGCTTTCTTT.

The chain couples TRBV9 to TRBJ2-2; TRBD1 or TRBD2 may be the D gene (5 bases each). The V gene lost 10 bases and the J gene lost 1 base, with 14 bases spanning the gap. This CDR3 comprises 14 residues. Germline loops: CDR1 SGDLS, CDR2 YYNGEE. The CDR3 region has the DNA TGTGCCTCCCAGCCGGGGCTGAACACCGGGGAGCTGTTTTTT. Encoded protein: CASQPGLNTGELFF.

The V gene is TRBV10-2, the J gene TRBJ1-1, with D hard to call. This CDR3 has 12 residues. The V gene's germline CDR1 is WSHSY and CDR2 SAAADI. V was clipped by 7 bases and J by 5 bases, with 11 bases between them. The CDR3 is CASTFTGTEAFF. CDR3 bases: TGCGCCAGCACGTTTACCGGAACTGAAGCTTTCTTT.

This clone was detected a few times. The rearrangement links TRBV19 to TRBJ2-7, with 10 bases matching TRBD1. CDR3 length: 15 amino acids. Germline CDR1 and CDR2: LNHDA and SQIVND (reference sequence). V shed 3 bases, J shed 2 bases, and the junction held 4 bases outside the gene matches. In DNA form, the CDR3 reads TGTGCCAGTAGTATGGGACAGGGGATACCCTACGAGCAGTACTTC. Translated: CASSMGQGIPYEQYF.

The V and J genes are TRBV9 and TRBJ2-1; TRBD2 aligns across 8 bases. The junction had 5 bases not matched to a gene; V was cut back by 3 bases and J by 0 bases. The CDR3 contains 16 residues. Germline assignment: CDR1 SGDLS and CDR2 YYNGEE. The CDR3 nucleotides are TGTGCCAGCAGCGCGGGGGGGCGGGCCTCCTACAATGAGCAGTTCTTC. Translating it yields CASSAGGRASYNEQFF.

The rearrangement joins TRBV18 to TRBJ1-5; D is perhaps TRBD1 (5 bases). In germline, CDR1 is KGHSH, CDR2 LQKENI. The CDR3 has 15 amino acids. V lost 4 bases to trimming and J lost 3 bases, with 13 bases between them. CDR3 loop: CASSRDSANNQPQHF. The CDR3 DNA reads as TGTGCCAGCTCACGCGACAGCGCCAACAATCAGCCCCAGCATTTT.

CDR3 sequence (DNA): TGCGCCGCAGTCCCAAGGACTGAAGAGACCCAGTACTTC. Protein: CAAVPRTEETQYF. The V call is TRBV10-2, the J call TRBJ2-5; weak D call: TRBD2 (5 bases). The CDR3 consists of 13 residues. Trimming took 11 bases from V and 3 from J, leaving 16 bases between them. The germline CDR1 and CDR2 sequences are WSHSY and SAAADI.

This clone came up a few times. The rearrangement uses TRBV3-1 (or the pseudogene TRBV3-2) and TRBJ2-5, with D possibly being TRBD1 (5 bases). Per the germline V gene, CDR1 is LGHDT and CDR2 is YNNKEL (reference sequence). Trimming pared 4 bases from V and 0 bases from J, leaving 18 bases between. This CDR3 has 17 amino acids. The CDR3 sequence: CASSPHVTDSYQETQYF. CDR3 DNA: TGTGCCAGCAGCCCTCACGTTACTGACAGTTACCAAGAGACCCAGTACTTC.

The chain carries TRBV7-9 and TRBJ1-2; D not resolved. This CDR3 has 14 residues. Germline V gives CDR1 SEHNR, CDR2 FQNEAQ (reference sequence). The germline V and J ends were trimmed by 5 bases and 4 bases, with 14 bases remaining between them. CDR3 DNA: TGTGCCAGCAGCCCCGAGAGGGTAGGCTATGGCTACACCTTC. Protein product: CASSPERVGYGYTF.

This chain connects TRBV27 to TRBJ1-1, with 7 bases matching TRBD1. Germline V CDR1 and CDR2: MNHEY, SMNVEV (reference sequence). The CDR3 is 14 amino acids. The trim removed 5 bases at V and 1 base at J, leaving 4 bases unmatched. CDR3 protein: CASSIDRANTEAFF. The CDR3 region has the DNA TGTGCCAGCAGTATCGACAGGGCGAACACTGAAGCTTTCTTT.

The chain recombines TRBV5-6 with TRBJ1-2, with TRBD1 identical over 10 bases. The CDR3 is 14 residues long. Trimming removed 3 bases from V and 6 bases from J; junction bases left unmatched: 5. CDR1 and CDR2 (germline): SGHDT, YYEEEE. The CDR3 DNA follows: TGTGCCAGCAGCTCTACAGACAGGGGGCATGGCTACACCTTC. Amino acids: CASSSTDRGHGYTF.

The chain has TRBV2 and TRBJ2-1; 10 bases match TRBD2. The length of the CDR3 is 16 residues. The J segment lost 0 bases and the V segment lost 7 bases, leaving 6 bases of the junction unmatched. Germline values: CDR1 SNHLY, CDR2 FYNNEI. The CDR3 sequence: CASTLLAGGSYNEQFF. The CDR3, as DNA: TGTGCCAGCACCCTTTTAGCGGGAGGCTCCTACAATGAGCAGTTCTTC.